This T cell receptor (beta chain) was profiled in a study of cytomegalovirus exposure and HLA in healthy donors. Study-level points and caveats: A later examination showed that TCR association rates differed by HLA locus, with DRB1 most and HLA-C fewest. Sequencing had likely introduced a cluster of highly shared sequence variants as an artifact.

PCR involved 60 Vbeta and 13 Jbeta primers. Per the original methods: Later work found 65 million to 85 million unique TCR beta chains, with some 11 million shared. Sequenced by immunoSEQ multiplex PCR; TCRdb stores in-frame clones only, minus some. V and J calls and clone size are copied from that table; D and trimming were computed from the DNA. The data show some 110,000 clones, with around three quarters seen just once and about 6% held by the top ten. About this clone itself: No antigen is known for it. Germline and junction disagree at one end, which may indicate a read error.

CDR3 length: 15 residues. Germline V gene sequence: CDR1 SEHNR, CDR2 FQNEAQ (reference sequence). Sequenced input: PBMCs. The origin of this receptor is a woman aged 45-65 years in good health and CMV-seropositive. The chain is built from TRBV7-9 and TRBJ1-2; no firm D call. The CDR3 DNA reads as TGTTCCAGCAGCTTACTGGCGGAGGGTAACTATGGCTACACCTTC. Protein sequence: CSSSLLAEGNYGYTF.